This T cell receptor (beta chain) was found in a study of blood T cells in healthy people across ages. Overall study findings and caveats: Higher diversity and more naive CD4+ cells were features of long-lived donors, compared to aged donors. Diversity of TCR beta per million T cells declined in a roughly linear way with age. Reliance upon unsorted PBMCs precluded definitive naive versus antigen-experienced comparison.

About this clonotype itself: As yet, its antigen is unknown. Germline is not matched at one junction end, which may reflect a read error.

CDR3 size: 11 residues. CDR1 is KGHSH, CDR2 LQKENI, per germline. A second about 6 to 11 cycle PCR used barcoded and J-beta primers. Each cDNA molecule carried a tag from a template-switch adaptor that contained 12 random nucleotides. TCRdb reanalysed the 5' RACE reads using MiXCR and keeps one entry per CDR3 protein. The sample lists under 2,000,000 distinct CDR3 sequences, less than 50% seen once, with less than 2.5% in the top ten. This sequence originates from a woman between 35 and 50 years old in good health. The sequencing input was blood. This chain joins TRBV18 and TRBJ2-5; D is unresolved. This CDR3 reads CVSSPAETQYF. As DNA, the CDR3 is TGTGTCAGCTCACCAGCAGAGACCCAGTACTTC.